These 3 T cell receptor beta chains originate from one sample sequenced in a study of vaccination and CD4 T cells after COVID-19. Noted treatment: approximately nine-day PBMC culture with coronavirus spike peptide pools or control peptides (ViraFEST assay). These receptors have no identified antigens. Sequencing of the DNA from cultured CD4+ T cells was carried out with the Oncomine TCR Beta short-read assay. One entry per CDR3 protein results from TCRdb running MiXCR on the PCR reads. The sample includes some 15,000 distinct CDR3 sequences, around half of them seen just once. The source material was CD4+ T cells from blood, cultured in vitro. Receptors originate from a human donor who had recovered from COVID-19.

The rearrangement links TRBV7-2 to TRBJ1-5; D is ambiguous. Germline loops: CDR1 SGHTA, CDR2 FQGNSA. The CDR3 runs to 15 residues. Trimming pared 6 bases from V and 9 bases from J, leaving 21 bases between. The CDR3 DNA sequence: TGTGCCAGCAGTCCTAGCGTAACACTCGGGATGCCCCAGCATTTT. Protein sequence: CASSPSVTLGMPQHF. The variable domain in full, completed from reference TRBV7-2 and TRBJ1-5, reads GAGVSQSPSNKVTEKGKDVELRCDPISGHTALYWYRQSLGQGLEFLIYFQGNSAPDKSGLPSDRFSAERTGGSVSTLTIQRTQQEDSAVYLCASSPSVTLGMPQHFGDGTRLSIL.

This chain joins TRBV5-4 and TRBJ1-2; D is uncertain. This CDR3 is 14 amino acids long. V lost 6 bases and J 2 bases, leaving 14 bases between the germline ends. Looked up from germline, CDR1 is SGHNT and CDR2 is YYREEE (reference sequence). This chain's CDR3 is CASTSQAANYGYTF. CDR3 sequence (DNA): TGTGCCAGCACCTCTCAGGCTGCCAACTATGGCTACACCTTC. Based on the CDR3 plus reference TRBV5-4 and TRBJ1-2, the full variable domain is ETGVTQSPTHLIKTRGQQVTLRCSSQSGHNTVSWYQQALGQGPQFIFQYYREEENGRGNFPPRFSGLQFPNYSSELNVNALELDDSALYLCASTSQAANYGYTFGSGTRLTVV.

J is TRBJ2-1 and V is TRBV24-1; 12 bases agree with TRBD2. The germline CDR1 and CDR2 sequences are KGHDR and SFDVKD. This CDR3 region has 19 residues. Germline trimming cut 4 bases from V and 3 bases from J; bases unmatched to any gene: 12. CDR3 bases: TGTGCCACCAGTGACCAAACCCTAGCGGGAGGGAGGGGCTACAATGAGCAGTTCTTC. Protein: CATSDQTLAGGRGYNEQFF.